The sequence of this T cell receptor beta chain was determined in a study of Graves' ophthalmopathy and Graves' hyperthyroidism. About the research overall: Hyperthyroidism showing no ophthalmopathy within 18 months of follow-up was stable.

Whole-study findings and limits: Sensitivity reached 70.59% and specificity roughly 72% when the model predicted ophthalmopathy progression.

The CDR3 runs to 16 residues. Looked up from germline, CDR1 is SGHVS and CDR2 is FQNEAQ. Trimming took 3 bases from V and 3 from J, leaving 14 bases between them. Aged 18 to 65, hyperthyroidism patients had been newly diagnosed, with under 2 months' duration. From RNA, the CDR3 regions of TCR beta chains were amplified and sequenced. HTBI primers served in a first-round RT-PCR, which a second-round multiplex PCR followed. TCRdb passed the multiplex PCR reads through MiXCR, listing each CDR3 protein once. The sample includes 450,000 to 600,000 distinct CDR3 sequences, about two fifths of them seen just once. Concerning this clonotype: Its specificity is unknown.

The sequenced sample was peripheral blood or thyroid tissue (not recorded which). This TCR derives from an adult man with Graves' hyperthyroidism. The chain combines TRBV7-8 with TRBJ1-4, with D uncertain. The CDR3 region has the DNA TGTGCCAGCAGCTTTAGGGCGGGAGGGCCTAATGAAAAACTGTTTTTT. This codes for CASSFRAGGPNEKLFF.